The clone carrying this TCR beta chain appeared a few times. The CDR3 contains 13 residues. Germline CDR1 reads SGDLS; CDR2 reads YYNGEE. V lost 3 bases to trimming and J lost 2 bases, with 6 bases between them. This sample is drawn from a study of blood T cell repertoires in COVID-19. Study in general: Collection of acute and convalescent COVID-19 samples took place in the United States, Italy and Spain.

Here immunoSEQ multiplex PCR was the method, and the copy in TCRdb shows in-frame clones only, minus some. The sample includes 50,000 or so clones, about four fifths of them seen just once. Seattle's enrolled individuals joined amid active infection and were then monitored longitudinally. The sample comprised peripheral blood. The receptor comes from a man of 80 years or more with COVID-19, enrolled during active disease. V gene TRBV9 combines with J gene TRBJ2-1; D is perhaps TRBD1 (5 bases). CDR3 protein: CASSAGTYNEQFF. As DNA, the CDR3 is TGTGCCAGCAGCGCAGGGACCTACAATGAGCAGTTCTTC.